The 22 T cell receptor beta chains presented below share a single source sample, sequenced in a study of CD8 T cells in ankylosing spondylitis. General observations from the study: Typical of ankylosing spondylitis blood, it appeared, was a TCR beta motif of eight highly homologous variants.

TCRdb called the 5' RACE reads again in MiXCR, with one record for every CDR3 protein. The sample contains 800,000 to 900,000 distinct CDR3 sequences, approximately 10% of which appear only once. Their antigen targets remain unknown. Sequenced input: blood, either unsorted or a sorted T cell fraction (not recorded which). The receptors shown here come from a male donor with ankylosing spondylitis.

This clonotype was seen more than once but under ten times. The genes are TRBV7-2 and TRBJ1-4, with D possibly matching TRBD1 (5 bases). Germline loops: CDR1 SGHTA, CDR2 FQGNSA. The V end was cut by 5 bases, the J end by 8 bases, with 15 bases between. The CDR3 totals 14 residues. The CDR3 coding sequence is TGTGCCAGCAGCCCCTGGGGCCCGGGAGAAAAACTGTTTTTT. Translating gives CASSPWGPGEKLFF.

The genes are TRBV4-1 and TRBJ2-3; 9 nucleotides line up with TRBD2. In germline, CDR1 is MGHRA, CDR2 YSYEKL. The J segment lost 5 bases and the V segment lost 2 bases, leaving 8 bases of the junction unmatched. This CDR3 has 16 amino acids. This CDR3 is CASSQKTSGLGDTQYF. The CDR3 coding sequence is TGCGCCAGCAGCCAAAAAACTAGCGGGTTGGGAGATACGCAGTATTTT.

This rearrangement joins TRBV7-2 to TRBJ2-3; D gene uncertain. Germline-derived CDR1 and CDR2 are SGHTA and FQGNSA. CDR3 length: 15 residues. V was clipped by 2 bases and J by 0 bases, with 9 bases between them. CDR3 amino acids: CASSLQYTSTDTQYF. The CDR3 DNA reads as TGTGCCAGCAGCTTACAGTATACAAGCACAGATACGCAGTATTTT.

This clonotype was recorded many times. This CDR3 reads CSASGRAKYEQYF. DNA for the CDR3: TGCAGTGCTAGCGGGAGGGCCAAGTACGAGCAGTACTTC. This chain connects TRBV20-1 to TRBJ2-7; 8 positions agree with TRBD2. This CDR3 has 13 residues. V lost 3 bases to trimming and J lost 4 bases; unmatched junction nucleotides: 5. CDR1 and CDR2 from the germline V gene are DFQATT and SNEGSKA (reference sequence).

This clonotype has only a few counts. This CDR3 reads CATSAPTSSSSYNEQFF. The CDR3 DNA sequence: TGTGCCACCAGTGCCCCGACTAGCTCGAGCTCCTACAATGAGCAGTTCTTC. The rearrangement links TRBV24-1 to TRBJ2-1, with 7 positions matching TRBD2. This CDR3 comprises 17 residues. Germline V gene sequence: CDR1 KGHDR, CDR2 SFDVKD. V gave up 5 bases and J gave up 0 bases; unmatched junction bases: 9.

This clonotype was seen a few times. J is TRBJ2-2 and V is TRBV6-5, with D perhaps TRBD1 (5 bases). Per germline, CDR1 MNHEY and CDR2 SVGAGI. With 2 bases removed from V and 7 bases from J, the gap between germline ends came to 14 bases. CDR3 size: 15 residues. For the CDR3, the DNA is TGTGCCAGCAGTTACCACCTTGGGGCTGGCGGGGAGCTGTTTTTT. The encoded protein is CASSYHLGAGGELFF.

This clonotype was counted between two and nine times. The chain combines TRBV20-1 with TRBJ2-5; D gene ambiguous. The CDR3 spans 11 residues. Germline V lookup: CDR1 DFQATT, CDR2 SNEGSKA (reference sequence). The V end lost 8 bases, the J end lost 5 bases, and 12 bases lay between the germline ends. CDR3 sequence: CSYRVVETQYF. The CDR3 DNA reads as TGCAGTTATAGGGTGGTGGAGACCCAGTACTTC.

This clonotype was observed a handful of times. The rearrangement joins TRBV18 to TRBJ1-2; no firm D call. V was shortened by 4 bases and J by 4 bases, with 13 bases between the two germline ends. This CDR3 comprises 14 residues. Per germline, CDR1 KGHSH and CDR2 LQKENI. This chain's CDR3 is CASSQSVGSYGYTF. The CDR3 region has the DNA TGTGCCAGCTCACAGAGTGTGGGATCCTATGGCTACACCTTC.

This sequence joins TRBV20-1 and TRBJ2-7; D call uncertain. Germline V gene sequence: CDR1 DFQATT, CDR2 SNEGSKA (reference sequence). The V and J ends lost 0 bases and 6 bases respectively, with 6 bases between them. The CDR3 contains 11 residues. CDR3 amino acids: CSARDPTEQYF. DNA for the CDR3: TGCAGTGCTAGAGATCCCACCGAGCAGTACTTC.

This clonotype was counted ten times or more. The CDR3 DNA reads as TGCAGTGCTAGACCCTGGGAGAGGGGTAACGACGGGGAGCTGTTTTTT. Translating it yields CSARPWERGNDGELFF. The chain recombines TRBV20-1 with TRBJ2-2; D possibly matches TRBD1 or TRBD2 (5 bases each). Trimming removed 2 bases from V and 7 bases from J, with 20 bases in between. The CDR3 extends over 16 amino acids. CDR1 and CDR2 from the germline V gene are DFQATT and SNEGSKA (reference sequence).

This clonotype has only one observation. The rearrangement joins TRBV5-1 to TRBJ2-1; the match to TRBD1 covers 9 bases. CDR3 length: 15 residues. Germline loops: CDR1 SGHRS, CDR2 YFSETQ. With V trimmed by 0 bases and J by 7 bases, 5 bases remained unmatched. The CDR3 nucleotides are TGCGCCAGCAGCTTGGCAGGACAGGGGATAAATGAGCAGTTCTTC. It is translated as CASSLAGQGINEQFF.

This clonotype has a handful of counts. The CDR3 DNA reads as TGTGCCAGCAGTGAGTCGGGGGATAACTATGGCTACACCTTC. Translation: CASSESGDNYGYTF. This chain connects TRBV6-1 to TRBJ1-2, with D maybe TRBD1 (5 bases). The V and J ends lost 3 bases and 1 base respectively, with 9 bases between them. CDR3 length: 14 residues. The V gene's germline CDR1 is MNHNS and CDR2 SASEGT.

The chain is built from TRBV12-5 and TRBJ2-2; D not certain. Trimming removed 5 bases from V and 4 bases from J, with 17 bases in between. Germline V gives CDR1 LGHNT, CDR2 FRNRAP. CDR3 length equals 16 residues. DNA of the CDR3: TGTGCTAGTGGTGCCATCCGGGTCTTCGGCACCGGGGAGCTGTTTTTT. Its translation: CASGAIRVFGTGELFF.

This clonotype was seen more than once but under ten times. The chain couples TRBV7-2 to TRBJ1-2; 9 nucleotides line up with TRBD1. J gave up 5 bases and V 4 bases, and 5 bases lay outside the gene matches. The length of the CDR3 is 14 residues. CDR1 and CDR2 (germline): SGHTA, FQGNSA. CDR3 DNA sequence: TGTGCCAGCAGCTCCCCCGGACAGGGGTATGGCTACACCTTC. It specifies CASSSPGQGYGYTF. The full variable domain, with the rest looked up from reference TRBV7-2 and TRBJ1-2, is GAGVSQSPSNKVTEKGKDVELRCDPISGHTALYWYRQSLGQGLEFLIYFQGNSAPDKSGLPSDRFSAERTGGSVSTLTIQRTQQEDSAVYLCASSSPGQGYGYTFGSGTRLTVV.

This clonotype was counted only a few times. This chain connects TRBV7-3 to TRBJ2-7; D possibly uses TRBD1 or TRBD2 (5 bases each). This CDR3 is built from 14 residues. V lost 3 bases to trimming and J lost 2 bases, with 11 bases between them. Germline assignment: CDR1 SGHTA and CDR2 FQGTGA. The chain's CDR3 is CASSFSRGPYEQYF. The CDR3 nucleotides are TGTGCCAGCAGCTTCTCGAGGGGACCCTACGAGCAGTACTTC.

V usage is TRBV10-3 and J usage is TRBJ2-3; either TRBD1 or TRBD2 may fit D (7 bases each). Per the germline V gene, CDR1 is ENHRY and CDR2 is SYGVKD. CDR3 length: 17 amino acids. V was trimmed by 3 bases and J by 3 bases, leaving 19 bases between them. CDR3 DNA sequence: TGTGCCATCAGTGATATACCGGGGAGGGGGCAAACAGATACGCAGTATTTT. As protein: CAISDIPGRGQTDTQYF.

This clonotype appeared a few times. As DNA, the CDR3 is TGCGCCAGCAGTGACGGGGACTACACTGAAGCTTTCTTT. Protein: CASSDGDYTEAFF. The gene calls are TRBV10-1 and TRBJ1-1; TRBD1 is a possible D gene (5 bases). Trimming removed 3 bases at V and 3 bases at J, with 8 bases between. Germline V gives CDR1 WNHNN, CDR2 SYGVQD (reference sequence). There are 13 residues in the CDR3.

This chain uses TRBV5-1 with TRBJ1-4, with D uncertain. Per the germline V gene, CDR1 is SGHRS and CDR2 is YFSETQ. The CDR3 sequence is 14 residues long. The ends were cut back, 0 bases at V and 8 bases at J, with 11 bases in the middle. CDR3 DNA: TGCGCCAGCAGCTTGGCTGCGGACGGGGAAAAACTGTTTTTT. Protein sequence: CASSLAADGEKLFF.

This clonotype was counted only a few times. The V and J genes are TRBV4-2 and TRBJ1-3; 7 nucleotides align to TRBD1. This CDR3 region has 18 residues. V lost 8 bases and J lost 0; bases outside the gene matches: 16. Per germline, CDR1 LGHNA and CDR2 YNFKEQ. The CDR3 region is CASLRKGDSRSSGNTIYF. The CDR3 nucleotides read TGTGCCAGCCTACGGAAAGGGGACAGTCGGAGCTCTGGAAACACCATATATTTT.

This clonotype was recorded a few times. V is TRBV5-1 and J is TRBJ2-1; D tentatively fits TRBD1 or TRBD2 (5 bases each). The CDR3 spans 18 residues. Trimming pared 4 bases from V and 0 bases from J, leaving 20 bases between. Germline CDR1 and CDR2: SGHRS and YFSETQ. CDR3 in amino acids: CASSGGPQASRSYNEQFF. CDR3 nucleotide sequence: TGCGCCAGCAGCGGGGGACCCCAGGCTTCACGCTCCTACAATGAGCAGTTCTTC.

This clonotype was recorded at least ten times. J is TRBJ2-3 and V is TRBV9; D gene unclear. Germline V gives CDR1 SGDLS, CDR2 YYNGEE. The V end was cut by 0 bases, the J end by 2 bases, with 7 bases between. The CDR3 totals 14 residues. The CDR3 nucleotides read TGTGCCAGCAGCGTAGATCCAGCCACAGATACGCAGTATTTT. Its protein product is CASSVDPATDTQYF. The full variable domain, with the rest looked up from reference TRBV9 and TRBJ2-3, is DSGVTQTPKHLITATGQRVTLRCSPRSGDLSVYWYQQSLDQGLQFLIQYYNGEERAKGNILERFSAQQFPDLHSELNLSSLELGDSALYFCASSVDPATDTQYFGPGTRLTVL.

This clonotype came up many times. This sequence joins TRBV20-1 and TRBJ2-3, with unresolved D. Germline CDR1 is DFQATT and CDR2 is SNEGSKA (reference sequence). CDR3 length equals 11 residues. The V gene lost 2 bases and the J gene lost 11 bases, with 11 bases spanning the gap. CDR3 coding DNA: TGCAGTGCTAGAAAGTCCCCTCAGCAGTATTTT. Amino acid sequence: CSARKSPQQYF.